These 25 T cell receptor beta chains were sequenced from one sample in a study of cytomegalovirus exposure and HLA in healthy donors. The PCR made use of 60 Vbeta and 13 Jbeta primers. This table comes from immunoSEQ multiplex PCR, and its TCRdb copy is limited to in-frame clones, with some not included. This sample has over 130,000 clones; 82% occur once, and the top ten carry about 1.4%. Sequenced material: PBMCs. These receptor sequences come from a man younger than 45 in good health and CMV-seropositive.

The CDR3 here is CASSLGQGAEAFF. The CDR3 bases are TGCGCCAGCAGCTTGGGACAGGGCGCTGAAGCTTTCTTT. The chain carries TRBV5-1 and TRBJ1-1, with 7 bases matching TRBD1. Germline V gives CDR1 SGHRS, CDR2 YFSETQ. V lost 0 bases and J lost 6; bases outside the gene matches: 2. This CDR3 has 13 residues.

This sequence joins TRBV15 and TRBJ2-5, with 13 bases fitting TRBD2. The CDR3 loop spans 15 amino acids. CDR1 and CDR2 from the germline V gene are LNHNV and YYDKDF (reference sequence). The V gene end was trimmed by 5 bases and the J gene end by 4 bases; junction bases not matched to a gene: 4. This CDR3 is CATSPGTSGIETQYF. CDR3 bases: TGTGCCACCAGCCCCGGGACTAGCGGGATAGAGACCCAGTACTTC. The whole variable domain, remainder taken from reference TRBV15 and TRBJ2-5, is DAMVIQNPRYQVTQFGKPVTLSCSQTLNHNVMYWYQQKSSQAPKLLFHYYDKDFNNEADTPDNFQSRRPNTSFCFLDIRSPGLGDTAMYLCATSPGTSGIETQYFGPGTRLLVL.

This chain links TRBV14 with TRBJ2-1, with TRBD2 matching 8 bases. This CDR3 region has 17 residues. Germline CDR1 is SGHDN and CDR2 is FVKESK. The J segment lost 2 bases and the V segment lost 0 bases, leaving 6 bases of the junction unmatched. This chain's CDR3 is CASSQDEGLVAYNEQFF. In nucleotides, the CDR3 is TGTGCCAGCAGCCAAGACGAGGGACTAGTGGCCTACAATGAGCAGTTCTTC.

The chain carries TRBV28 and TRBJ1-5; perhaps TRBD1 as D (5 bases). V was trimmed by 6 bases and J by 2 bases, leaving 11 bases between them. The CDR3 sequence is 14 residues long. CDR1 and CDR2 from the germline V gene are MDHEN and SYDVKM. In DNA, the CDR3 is TGTGCCAGCAGAGTGGGGCGCGGCAATCAGCCCCAGCATTTT. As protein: CASRVGRGNQPQHF.

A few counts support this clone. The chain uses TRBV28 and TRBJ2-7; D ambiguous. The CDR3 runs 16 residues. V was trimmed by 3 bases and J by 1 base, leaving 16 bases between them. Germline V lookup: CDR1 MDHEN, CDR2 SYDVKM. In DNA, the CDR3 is TGTGCCAGCAGTTTCCCCCCCCTGTTCTTATCCTACGAGCAGTACTTC. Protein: CASSFPPLFLSYEQYF.

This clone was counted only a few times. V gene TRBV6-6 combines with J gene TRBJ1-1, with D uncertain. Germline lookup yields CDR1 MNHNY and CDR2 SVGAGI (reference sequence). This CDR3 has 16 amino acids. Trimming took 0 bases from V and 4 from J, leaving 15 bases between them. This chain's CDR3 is CASSYSIRAEGTEAFF. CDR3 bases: TGTGCCAGCAGTTACTCGATTCGGGCAGAGGGCACTGAAGCTTTCTTT.

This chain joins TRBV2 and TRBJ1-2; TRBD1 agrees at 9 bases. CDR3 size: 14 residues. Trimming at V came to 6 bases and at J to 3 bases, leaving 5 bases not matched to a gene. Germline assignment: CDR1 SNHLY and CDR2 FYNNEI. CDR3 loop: CASRGQGTHYGYTF. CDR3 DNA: TGTGCCAGCAGGGGACAGGGAACTCACTATGGCTACACCTTC.

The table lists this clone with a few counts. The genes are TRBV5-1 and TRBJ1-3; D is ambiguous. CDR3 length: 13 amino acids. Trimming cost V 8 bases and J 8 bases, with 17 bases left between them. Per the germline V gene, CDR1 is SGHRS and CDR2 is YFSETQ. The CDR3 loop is CARGPVIADTIYF. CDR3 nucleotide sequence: TGCGCCAGAGGTCCGGTAATAGCAGACACCATATATTTT.

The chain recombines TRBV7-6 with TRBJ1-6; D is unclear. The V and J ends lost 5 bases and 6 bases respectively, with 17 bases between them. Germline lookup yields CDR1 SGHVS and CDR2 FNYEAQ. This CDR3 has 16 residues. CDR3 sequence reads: CASSEGRGRTNSPLHF. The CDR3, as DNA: TGTGCCAGCAGCGAAGGAAGAGGCAGAACTAATTCACCCCTCCACTTT.

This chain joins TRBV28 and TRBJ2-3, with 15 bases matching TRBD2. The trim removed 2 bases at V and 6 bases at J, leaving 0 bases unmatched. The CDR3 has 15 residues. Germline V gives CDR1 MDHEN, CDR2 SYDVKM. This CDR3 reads CASSLGTSGRDTQYF. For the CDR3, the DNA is TGTGCCAGCAGTTTAGGGACTAGCGGGAGGGATACGCAGTATTTT. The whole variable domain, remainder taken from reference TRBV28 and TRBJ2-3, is DVKVTQSSRYLVKRTGEKVFLECVQDMDHENMFWYRQDPGLGLRLIYFSYDVKMKEKGDIPEGYSVSREKKERFSLILESASTNQTSMYLCASSLGTSGRDTQYFGPGTRLTVL.

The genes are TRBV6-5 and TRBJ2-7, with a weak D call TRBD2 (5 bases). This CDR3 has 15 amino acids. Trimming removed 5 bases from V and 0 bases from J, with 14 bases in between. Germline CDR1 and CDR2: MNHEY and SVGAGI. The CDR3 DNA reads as TGTGCCAGCAGTCATGGGAGCGCCTACTCCTACGAGCAGTACTTC. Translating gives CASSHGSAYSYEQYF.

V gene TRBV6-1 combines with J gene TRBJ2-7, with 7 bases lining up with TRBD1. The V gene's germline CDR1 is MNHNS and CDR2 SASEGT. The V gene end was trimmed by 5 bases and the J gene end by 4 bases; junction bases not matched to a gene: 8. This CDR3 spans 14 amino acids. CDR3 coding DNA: TGTGCCAGCAGTTTGGACAGGTTCGGGTACGAGCAGTACTTC. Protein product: CASSLDRFGYEQYF.

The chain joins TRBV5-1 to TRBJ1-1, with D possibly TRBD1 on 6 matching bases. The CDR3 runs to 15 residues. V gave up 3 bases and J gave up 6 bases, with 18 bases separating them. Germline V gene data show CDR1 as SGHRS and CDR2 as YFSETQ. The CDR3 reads CASSYETGTSSEAFF. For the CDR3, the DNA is TGCGCCAGCAGCTACGAAACCGGGACATCTTCTGAAGCTTTCTTT.

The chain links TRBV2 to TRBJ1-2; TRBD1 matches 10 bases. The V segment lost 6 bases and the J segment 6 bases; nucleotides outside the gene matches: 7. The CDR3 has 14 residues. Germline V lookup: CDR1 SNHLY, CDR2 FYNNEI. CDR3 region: CASRAGTGADGYTF. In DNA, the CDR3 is TGTGCCAGCAGAGCCGGGACAGGGGCGGATGGCTACACCTTC.

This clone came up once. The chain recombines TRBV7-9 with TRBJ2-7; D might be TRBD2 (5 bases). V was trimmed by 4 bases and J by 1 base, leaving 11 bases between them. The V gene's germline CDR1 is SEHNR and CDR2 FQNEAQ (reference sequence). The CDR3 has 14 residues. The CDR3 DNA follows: TGTGCCAGCAGCTCACGTGGGGAGTCCTACGAGCAGTACTTC. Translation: CASSSRGESYEQYF. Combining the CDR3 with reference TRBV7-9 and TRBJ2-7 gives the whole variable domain DTGVSQNPRHKITKRGQNVTFRCDPISEHNRLYWYRQTLGQGPEFLTYFQNEAQLEKSRLLSDRFSAERPKGSFSTLEIQRTEQGDSAMYLCASSSRGESYEQYFGPGTRLTVT.

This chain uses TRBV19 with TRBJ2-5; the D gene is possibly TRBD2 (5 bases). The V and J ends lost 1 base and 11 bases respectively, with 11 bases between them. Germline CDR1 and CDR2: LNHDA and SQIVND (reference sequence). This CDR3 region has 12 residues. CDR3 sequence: CASSIGPGEQYF. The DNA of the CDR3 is TGTGCCAGTAGTATAGGGCCCGGGGAGCAGTACTTC.

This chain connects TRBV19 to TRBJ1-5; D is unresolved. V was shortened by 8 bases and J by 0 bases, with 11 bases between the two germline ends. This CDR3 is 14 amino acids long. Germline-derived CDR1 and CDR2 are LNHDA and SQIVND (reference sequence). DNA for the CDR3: TGTGCCAGTGGTTCGCGGGATAGCAATCAGCCCCAGCATTTT. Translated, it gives CASGSRDSNQPQHF.

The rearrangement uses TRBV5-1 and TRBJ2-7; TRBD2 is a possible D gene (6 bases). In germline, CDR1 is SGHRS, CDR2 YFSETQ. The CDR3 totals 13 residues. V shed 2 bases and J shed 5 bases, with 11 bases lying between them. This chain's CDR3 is CASSFERVNEQYF. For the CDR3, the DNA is TGCGCCAGCAGCTTCGAGCGGGTAAACGAGCAGTACTTC.

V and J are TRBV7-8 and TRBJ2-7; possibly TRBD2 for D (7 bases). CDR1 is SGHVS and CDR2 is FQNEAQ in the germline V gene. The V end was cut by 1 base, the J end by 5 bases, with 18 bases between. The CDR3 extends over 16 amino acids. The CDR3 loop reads CASSLGGGRGIDEQYF. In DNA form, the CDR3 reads TGTGCCAGCAGCTTAGGAGGGGGGCGGGGGATCGACGAGCAGTACTTC.

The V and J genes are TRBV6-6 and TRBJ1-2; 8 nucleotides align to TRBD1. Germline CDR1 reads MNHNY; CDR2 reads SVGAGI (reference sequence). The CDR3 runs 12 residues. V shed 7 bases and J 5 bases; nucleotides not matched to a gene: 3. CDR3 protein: CASTQGAYGYTF. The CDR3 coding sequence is TGTGCCAGCACCCAGGGGGCTTATGGCTACACCTTC.

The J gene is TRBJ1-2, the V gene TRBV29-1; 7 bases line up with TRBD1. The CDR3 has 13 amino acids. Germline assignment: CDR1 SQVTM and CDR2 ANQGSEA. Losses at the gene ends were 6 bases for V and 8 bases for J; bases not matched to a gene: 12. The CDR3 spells CSVWGQTFRGYTF. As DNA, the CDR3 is TGCAGCGTCTGGGGACAGACCTTTCGAGGCTACACCTTC.

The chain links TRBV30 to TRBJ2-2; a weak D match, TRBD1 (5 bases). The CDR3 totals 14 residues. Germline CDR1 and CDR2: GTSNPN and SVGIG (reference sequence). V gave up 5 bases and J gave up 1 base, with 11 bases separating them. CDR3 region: CAWRPTGNTGELFF. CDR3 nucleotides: TGTGCCTGGCGCCCAACAGGGAACACCGGGGAGCTGTTTTTT.

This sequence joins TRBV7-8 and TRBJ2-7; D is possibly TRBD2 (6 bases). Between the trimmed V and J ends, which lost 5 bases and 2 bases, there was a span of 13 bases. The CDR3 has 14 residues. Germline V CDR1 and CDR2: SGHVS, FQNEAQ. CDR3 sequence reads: CASSTRTTTYEQYF. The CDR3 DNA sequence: TGTGCCAGCAGCACCCGGACTACTACCTACGAGCAGTACTTC.

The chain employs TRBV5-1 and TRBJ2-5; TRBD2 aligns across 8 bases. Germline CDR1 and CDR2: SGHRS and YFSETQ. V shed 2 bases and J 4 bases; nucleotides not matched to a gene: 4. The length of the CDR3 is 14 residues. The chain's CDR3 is CASSLGLARETQYF. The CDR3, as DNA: TGCGCCAGCAGCTTAGGACTAGCTAGAGAGACCCAGTACTTC.

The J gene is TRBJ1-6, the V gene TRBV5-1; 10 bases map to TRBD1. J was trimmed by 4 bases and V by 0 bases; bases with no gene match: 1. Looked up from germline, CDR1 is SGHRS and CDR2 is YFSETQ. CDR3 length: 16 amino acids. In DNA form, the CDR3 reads TGCGCCAGCAGCTTGGGACAGGGGGCTTATAATTCACCCCTCCACTTT. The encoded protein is CASSLGQGAYNSPLHF.